This TCR beta chain was obtained from a study of blood T cell repertoires in COVID-19. V lost 0 bases and J lost 12, with 12 bases in between. CDR1 and CDR2 from the germline V gene are MNHNS and SASEGT. CDR3 size: 14 residues. Using immunoSEQ multiplex PCR, the repertoire was profiled, and TCRdb retains in-frame clones only, with some absent. The data contain 250,000 or so clones, around nine tenths of them singletons. Sequencing was done on a sample of peripheral blood. The chain is built from TRBV6-1 and TRBJ1-6; D is uncertain. The sequence was obtained from a woman aged 55-69 years with COVID-19, enrolled during active disease. The CDR3 is CASSEAAGFGPLHF. Here the CDR3 DNA reads TGTGCCAGCAGTGAAGCTGCCGGGTTCGGACCCCTCCACTTT.